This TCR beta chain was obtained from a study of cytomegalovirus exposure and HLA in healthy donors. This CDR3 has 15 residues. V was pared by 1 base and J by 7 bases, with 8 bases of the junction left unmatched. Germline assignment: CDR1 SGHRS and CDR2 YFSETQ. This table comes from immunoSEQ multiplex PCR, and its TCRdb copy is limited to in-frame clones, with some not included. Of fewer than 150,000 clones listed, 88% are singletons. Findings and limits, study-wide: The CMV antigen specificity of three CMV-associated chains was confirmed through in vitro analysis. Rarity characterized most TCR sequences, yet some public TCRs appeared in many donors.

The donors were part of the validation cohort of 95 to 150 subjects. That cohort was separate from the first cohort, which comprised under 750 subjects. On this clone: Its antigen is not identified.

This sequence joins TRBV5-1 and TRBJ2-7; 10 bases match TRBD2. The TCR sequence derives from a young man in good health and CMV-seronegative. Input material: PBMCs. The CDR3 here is CASSLTPAGGGEQYF. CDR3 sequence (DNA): TGCGCCAGCAGCTTGACCCCAGCGGGAGGGGGTGAGCAGTACTTC.